This entry describes one TCR beta chain. The data stem from a study of blood T cell repertoires in COVID-19. Study-level background: T cells, B-cell-depleted T cells, or PBMCs provided the cDNA or gDNA that served as material.

Generated by immunoSEQ multiplex PCR, the TCRdb table keeps only in-frame clones and is missing some. The profile covers fewer than 250,000 clones, with 86% appearing a single time and more than 0.7% taken by the ten largest. In germline, CDR1 is SGHTA, CDR2 FQGNSA. V lost 5 bases, J lost 0 bases, and 6 bases stayed unmatched. This CDR3 has 15 amino acids. The chain links TRBV7-2 to TRBJ2-5, with 7 bases matching TRBD1. This clonotype originated in a woman between 70 and 85 years old with acute or convalescent COVID-19. The source material was peripheral blood. The CDR3 DNA follows: TGTGCCAGCAGCCCCCAGACAGGGAACCAAGAGACCCAGTACTTC. Translation: CASSPQTGNQETQYF.